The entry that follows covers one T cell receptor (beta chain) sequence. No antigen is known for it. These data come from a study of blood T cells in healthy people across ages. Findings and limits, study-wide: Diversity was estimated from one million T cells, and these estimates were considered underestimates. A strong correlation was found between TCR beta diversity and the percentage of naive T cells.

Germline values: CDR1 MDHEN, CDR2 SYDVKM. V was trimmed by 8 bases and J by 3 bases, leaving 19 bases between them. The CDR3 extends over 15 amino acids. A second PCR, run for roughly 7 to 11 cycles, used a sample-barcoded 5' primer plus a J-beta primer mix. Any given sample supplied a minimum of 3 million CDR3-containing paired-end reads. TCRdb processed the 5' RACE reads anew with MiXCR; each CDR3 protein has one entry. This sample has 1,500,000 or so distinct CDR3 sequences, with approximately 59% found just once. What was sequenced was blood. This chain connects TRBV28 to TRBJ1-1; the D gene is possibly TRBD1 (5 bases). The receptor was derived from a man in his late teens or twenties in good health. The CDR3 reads CASCTHGGAYTEAFF. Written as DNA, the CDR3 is TGTGCCAGCTGCACTCACGGAGGGGCGTACACTGAAGCTTTCTTT.